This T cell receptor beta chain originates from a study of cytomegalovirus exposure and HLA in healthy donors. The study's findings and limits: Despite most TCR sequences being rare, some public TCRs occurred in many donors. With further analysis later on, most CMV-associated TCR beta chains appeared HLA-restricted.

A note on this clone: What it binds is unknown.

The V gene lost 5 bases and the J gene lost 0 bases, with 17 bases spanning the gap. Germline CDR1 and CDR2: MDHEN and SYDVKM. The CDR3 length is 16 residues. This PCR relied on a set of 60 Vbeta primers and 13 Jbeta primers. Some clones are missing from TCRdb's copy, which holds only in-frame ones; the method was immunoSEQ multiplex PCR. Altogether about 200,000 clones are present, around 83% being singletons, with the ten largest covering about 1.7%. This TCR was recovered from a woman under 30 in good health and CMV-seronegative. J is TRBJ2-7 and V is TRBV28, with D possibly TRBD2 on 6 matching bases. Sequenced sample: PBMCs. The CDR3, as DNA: TGTGCCAGCAGTGGCCGGGACTCCATAAGCTCCTACGAGCAGTACGTC. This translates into CASSGRDSISSYEQYV.